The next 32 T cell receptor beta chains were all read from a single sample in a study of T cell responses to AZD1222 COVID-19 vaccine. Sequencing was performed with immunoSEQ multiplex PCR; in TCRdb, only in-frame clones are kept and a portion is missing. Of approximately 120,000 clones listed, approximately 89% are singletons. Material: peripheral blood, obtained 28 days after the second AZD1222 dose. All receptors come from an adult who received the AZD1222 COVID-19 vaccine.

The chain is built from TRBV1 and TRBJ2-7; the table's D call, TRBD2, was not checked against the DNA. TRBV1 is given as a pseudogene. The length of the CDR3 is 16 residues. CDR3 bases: TGCACCAGCAGCCAAGGGCTAGCGGGGGGGCCCTACGAGCAGTACTTC. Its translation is CTSSQGLAGGPYEQYF.

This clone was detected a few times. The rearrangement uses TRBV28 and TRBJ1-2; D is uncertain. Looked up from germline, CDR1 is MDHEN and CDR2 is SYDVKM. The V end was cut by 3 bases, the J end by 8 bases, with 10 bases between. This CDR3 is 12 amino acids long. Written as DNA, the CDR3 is TGTGCCAGCAGTTTGTCGTATCGGGGCTACACCTTC. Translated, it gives CASSLSYRGYTF.

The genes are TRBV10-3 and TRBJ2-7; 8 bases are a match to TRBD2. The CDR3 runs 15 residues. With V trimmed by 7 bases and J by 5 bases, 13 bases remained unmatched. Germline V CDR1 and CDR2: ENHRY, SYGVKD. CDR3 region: CAITSGGPVGDEQYF. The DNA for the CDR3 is TGTGCCATCACCTCGGGAGGGCCAGTGGGGGACGAGCAGTACTTC.

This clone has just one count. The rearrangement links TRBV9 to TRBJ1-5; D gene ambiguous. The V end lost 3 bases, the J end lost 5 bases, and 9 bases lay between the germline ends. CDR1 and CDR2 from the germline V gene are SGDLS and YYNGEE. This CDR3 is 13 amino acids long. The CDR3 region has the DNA TGTGCCAGCAGCGCCCGAAAGTATCAGCCCCAGCATTTT. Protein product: CASSARKYQPQHF.

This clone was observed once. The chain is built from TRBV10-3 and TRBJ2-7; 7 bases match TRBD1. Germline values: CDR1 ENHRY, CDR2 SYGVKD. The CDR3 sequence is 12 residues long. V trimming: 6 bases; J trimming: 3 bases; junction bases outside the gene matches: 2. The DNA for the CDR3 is TGTGCCATCAGGAGGGACAGCTACGAGCAGTACTTC. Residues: CAIRRDSYEQYF.

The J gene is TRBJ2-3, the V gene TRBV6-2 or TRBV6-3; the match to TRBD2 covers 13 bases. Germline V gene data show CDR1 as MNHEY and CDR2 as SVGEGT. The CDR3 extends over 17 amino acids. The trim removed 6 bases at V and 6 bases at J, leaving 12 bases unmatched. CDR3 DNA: TGTGCCAGCAGCCCTACTAGCGGGGGGGCTATGGGTGATACGCAGTATTTT. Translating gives CASSPTSGGAMGDTQYF.

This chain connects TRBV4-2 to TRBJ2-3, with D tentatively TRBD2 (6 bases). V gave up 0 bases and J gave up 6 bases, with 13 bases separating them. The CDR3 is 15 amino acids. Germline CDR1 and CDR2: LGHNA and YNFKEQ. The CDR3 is CASSQEHPGADTQYF. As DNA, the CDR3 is TGTGCCAGCAGCCAAGAACACCCGGGAGCGGATACGCAGTATTTT.

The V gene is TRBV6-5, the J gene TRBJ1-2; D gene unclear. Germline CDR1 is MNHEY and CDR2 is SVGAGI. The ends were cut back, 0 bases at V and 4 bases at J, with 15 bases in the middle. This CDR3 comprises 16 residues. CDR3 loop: CASSYSISGSAYGYTF. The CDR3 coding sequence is TGTGCCAGCAGTTACTCGATATCGGGCTCCGCCTATGGCTACACCTTC.

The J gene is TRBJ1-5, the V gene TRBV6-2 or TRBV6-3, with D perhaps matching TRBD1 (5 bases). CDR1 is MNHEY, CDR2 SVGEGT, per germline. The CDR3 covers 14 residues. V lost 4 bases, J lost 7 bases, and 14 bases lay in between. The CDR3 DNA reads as TGTGCCAGCAGTTCGGCGGGGGAGGGGCAGCCCCAGCATTTT. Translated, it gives CASSSAGEGQPQHF.

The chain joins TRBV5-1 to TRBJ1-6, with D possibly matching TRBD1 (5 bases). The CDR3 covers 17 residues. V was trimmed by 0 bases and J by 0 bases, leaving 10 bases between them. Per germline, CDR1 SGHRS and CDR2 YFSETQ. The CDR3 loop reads CASSLEPGSSYNSPLHF. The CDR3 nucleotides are TGCGCCAGCAGCTTGGAACCAGGGAGCTCCTATAATTCACCCCTCCACTTT.

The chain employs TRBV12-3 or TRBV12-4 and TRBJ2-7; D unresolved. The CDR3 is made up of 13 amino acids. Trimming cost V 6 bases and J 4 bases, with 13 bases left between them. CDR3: CASSSLKKYEQYF. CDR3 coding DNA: TGTGCCAGCAGCTCCCTTAAAAAGTACGAGCAGTACTTC.

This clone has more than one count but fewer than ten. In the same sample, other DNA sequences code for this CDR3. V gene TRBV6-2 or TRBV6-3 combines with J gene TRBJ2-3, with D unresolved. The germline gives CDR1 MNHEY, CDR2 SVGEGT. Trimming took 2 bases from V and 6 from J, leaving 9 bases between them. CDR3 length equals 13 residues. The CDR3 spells CASSYGWADTQYF. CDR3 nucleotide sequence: TGTGCCAGCAGTTACGGTTGGGCGGATACGCAGTATTTT.

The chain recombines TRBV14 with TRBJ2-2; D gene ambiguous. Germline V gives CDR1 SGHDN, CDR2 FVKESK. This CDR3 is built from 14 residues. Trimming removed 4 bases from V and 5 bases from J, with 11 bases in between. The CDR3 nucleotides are TGTGCCAGCAGCCTGAATACGGAAACCGGGGAGCTGTTTTTT. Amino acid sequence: CASSLNTETGELFF.

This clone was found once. CDR3 amino acids: CATTGRSAYEQYF. DNA of the CDR3: TGTGCCACCACCGGCAGGAGTGCCTACGAGCAGTACTTC. The chain couples TRBV19 to TRBJ2-7; D gene unclear. Trimming shortened V by 10 bases and J by 2 bases, and 15 bases separated the two germline ends. Germline assignment: CDR1 LNHDA and CDR2 SQIVND (reference sequence). The CDR3 consists of 13 residues. Filled out from reference TRBV19 and TRBJ2-7, the complete variable domain reads DGGITQSPKYLFRKEGQNVTLSCEQNLNHDAMYWYRQDPGQGLRLIYYSQIVNDFQKGDIAEGYSVSREKKESFPLTVTSAQKNPTAFYLCATTGRSAYEQYFGPGTRLTVT.

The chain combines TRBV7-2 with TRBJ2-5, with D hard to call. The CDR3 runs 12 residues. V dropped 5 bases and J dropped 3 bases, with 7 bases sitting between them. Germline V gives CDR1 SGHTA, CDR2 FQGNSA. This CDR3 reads CASSPTEETQYF. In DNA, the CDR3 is TGTGCCAGCAGCCCTACCGAAGAGACCCAGTACTTC. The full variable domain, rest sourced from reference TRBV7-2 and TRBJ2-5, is GAGVSQSPSNKVTEKGKDVELRCDPISGHTALYWYRQSLGQGLEFLIYFQGNSAPDKSGLPSDRFSAERTGGSVSTLTIQRTQQEDSAVYLCASSPTEETQYFGPGTRLLVL.

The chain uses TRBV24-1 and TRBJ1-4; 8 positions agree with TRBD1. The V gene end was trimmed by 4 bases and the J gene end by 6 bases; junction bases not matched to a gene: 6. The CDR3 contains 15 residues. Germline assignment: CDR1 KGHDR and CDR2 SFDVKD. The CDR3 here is CATSESGTGHEKLFF. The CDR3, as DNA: TGTGCCACCAGTGAGTCCGGGACAGGACATGAAAAACTGTTTTTT.

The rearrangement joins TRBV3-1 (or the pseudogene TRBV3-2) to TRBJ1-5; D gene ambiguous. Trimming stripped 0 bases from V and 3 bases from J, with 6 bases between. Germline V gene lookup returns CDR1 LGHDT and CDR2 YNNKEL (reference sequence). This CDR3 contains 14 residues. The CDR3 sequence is CASSQEGANQPQHF. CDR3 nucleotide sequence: TGTGCCAGCAGCCAAGAAGGTGCCAATCAGCCCCAGCATTTT.

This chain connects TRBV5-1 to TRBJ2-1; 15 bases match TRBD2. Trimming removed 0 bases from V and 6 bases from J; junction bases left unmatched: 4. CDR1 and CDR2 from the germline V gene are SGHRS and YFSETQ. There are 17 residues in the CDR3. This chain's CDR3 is CASSLAPGLAGGNEQFF. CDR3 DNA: TGCGCCAGCAGCTTGGCCCCGGGACTAGCGGGGGGCAATGAGCAGTTCTTC.

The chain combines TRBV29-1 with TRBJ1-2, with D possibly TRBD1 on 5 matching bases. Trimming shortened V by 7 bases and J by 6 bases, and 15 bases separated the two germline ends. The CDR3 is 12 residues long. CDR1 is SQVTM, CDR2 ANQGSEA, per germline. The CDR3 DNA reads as TGCAGCGCCGGGGACTCCCACGATGGCTACACCTTC. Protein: CSAGDSHDGYTF.

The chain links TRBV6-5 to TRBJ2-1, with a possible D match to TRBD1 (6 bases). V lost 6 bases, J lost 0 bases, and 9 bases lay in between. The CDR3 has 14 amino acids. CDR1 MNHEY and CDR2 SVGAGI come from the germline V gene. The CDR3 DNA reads TGTGCCAGCAGATCAGGGGCCTCCTACAATGAGCAGTTCTTC. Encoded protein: CASRSGASYNEQFF.

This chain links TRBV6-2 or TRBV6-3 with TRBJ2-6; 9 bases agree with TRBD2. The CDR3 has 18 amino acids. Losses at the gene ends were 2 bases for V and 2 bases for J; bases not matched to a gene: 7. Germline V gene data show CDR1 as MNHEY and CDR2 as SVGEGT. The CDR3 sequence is CASSYLVIAGAGANVLTF. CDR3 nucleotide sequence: TGTGCCAGCAGTTACCTGGTGATAGCGGGGGCTGGGGCCAACGTCCTGACTTTC.

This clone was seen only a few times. CDR3 in DNA: TGTGCCAGCAGCCCAAGGGCGACCGGGACAGGGATCTATGGCTACACCTTC. Amino acid sequence: CASSPRATGTGIYGYTF. The genes are TRBV9 and TRBJ1-2, with TRBD1 matching 9 bases. The CDR3 totals 17 residues. CDR1 is SGDLS and CDR2 is YYNGEE in the germline V gene. The V gene end was trimmed by 4 bases and the J gene end by 4 bases; junction bases not matched to a gene: 14. Variable domain in full (rest from reference TRBV9 and TRBJ1-2): DSGVTQTPKHLITATGQRVTLRCSPRSGDLSVYWYQQSLDQGLQFLIQYYNGEERAKGNILERFSAQQFPDLHSELNLSSLELGDSALYFCASSPRATGTGIYGYTFGSGTRLTVV.

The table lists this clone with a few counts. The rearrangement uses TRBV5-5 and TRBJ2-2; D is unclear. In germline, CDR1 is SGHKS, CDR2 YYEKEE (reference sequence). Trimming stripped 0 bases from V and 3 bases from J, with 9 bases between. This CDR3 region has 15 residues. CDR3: CASSLVLGHTGELFF. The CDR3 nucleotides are TGTGCCAGCAGCTTGGTATTAGGGCACACCGGGGAGCTGTTTTTT.

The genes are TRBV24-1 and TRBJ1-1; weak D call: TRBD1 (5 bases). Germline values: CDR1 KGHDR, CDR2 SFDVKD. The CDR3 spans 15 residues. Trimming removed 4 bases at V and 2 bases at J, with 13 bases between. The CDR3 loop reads CATSDRGGGNTEAFF. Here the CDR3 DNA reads TGTGCCACCAGTGACCGGGGGGGAGGAAACACTGAAGCTTTCTTT.

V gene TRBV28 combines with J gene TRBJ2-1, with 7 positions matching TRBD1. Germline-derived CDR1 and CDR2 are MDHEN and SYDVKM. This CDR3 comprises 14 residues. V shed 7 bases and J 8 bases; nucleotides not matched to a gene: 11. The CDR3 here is CASKGTGVFDEQFF. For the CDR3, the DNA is TGTGCCAGCAAGGGAACAGGGGTTTTCGATGAGCAGTTCTTC.

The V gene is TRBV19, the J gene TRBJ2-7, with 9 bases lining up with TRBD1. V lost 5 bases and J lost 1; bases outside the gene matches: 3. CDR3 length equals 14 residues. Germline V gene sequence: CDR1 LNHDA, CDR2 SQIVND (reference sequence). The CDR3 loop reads CASSSGTGSYEQYF. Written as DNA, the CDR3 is TGTGCCAGTAGTTCTGGGACAGGGTCCTACGAGCAGTACTTC.

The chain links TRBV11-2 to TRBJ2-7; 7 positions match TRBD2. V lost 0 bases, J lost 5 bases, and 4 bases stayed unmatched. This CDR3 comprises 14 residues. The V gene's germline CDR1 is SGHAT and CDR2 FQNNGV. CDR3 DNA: TGTGCCAGCAGCTTAGATGGGACTATAGACGAGCAGTACTTC. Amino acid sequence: CASSLDGTIDEQYF.

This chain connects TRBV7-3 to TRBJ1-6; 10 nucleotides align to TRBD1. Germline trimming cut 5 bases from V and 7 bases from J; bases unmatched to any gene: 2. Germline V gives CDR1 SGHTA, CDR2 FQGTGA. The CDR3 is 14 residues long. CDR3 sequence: CASSPTGGNSPLHF. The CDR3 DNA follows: TGTGCCAGCAGCCCGACAGGGGGCAATTCACCCCTCCACTTT.

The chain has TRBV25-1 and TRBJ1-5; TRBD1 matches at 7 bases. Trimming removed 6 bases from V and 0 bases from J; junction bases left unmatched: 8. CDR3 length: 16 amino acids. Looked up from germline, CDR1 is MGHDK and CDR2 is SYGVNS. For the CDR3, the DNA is TGTGCCAGCAGGCGACAGGGTCAGAATAGCAATCAGCCCCAGCATTTT. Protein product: CASRRQGQNSNQPQHF.

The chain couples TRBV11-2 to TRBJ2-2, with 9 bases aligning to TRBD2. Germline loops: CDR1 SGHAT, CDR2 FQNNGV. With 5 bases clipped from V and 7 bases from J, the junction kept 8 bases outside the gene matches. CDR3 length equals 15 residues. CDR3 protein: CASSRRGGLIGELFF. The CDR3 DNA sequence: TGTGCCAGCAGCAGGCGGGGGGGCCTTATCGGGGAGCTGTTTTTT.

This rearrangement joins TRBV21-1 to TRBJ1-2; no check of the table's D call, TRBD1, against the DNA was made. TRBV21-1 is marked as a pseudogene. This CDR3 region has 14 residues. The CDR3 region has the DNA TGTGCCAGCTGTCTAATGAGGGGGCACTATGGCTACACCTTC. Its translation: CASCLMRGHYGYTF.

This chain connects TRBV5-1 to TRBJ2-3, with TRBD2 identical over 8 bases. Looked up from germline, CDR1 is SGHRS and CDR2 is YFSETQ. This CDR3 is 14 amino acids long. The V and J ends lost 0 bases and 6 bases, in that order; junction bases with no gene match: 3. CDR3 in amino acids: CASSLGLAFDTQYF. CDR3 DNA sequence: TGCGCCAGCAGCTTGGGACTAGCGTTTGATACGCAGTATTTT.